What follows are 27 T cell receptor beta chains derived from one specimen sequenced in a study of blood T cell repertoires in COVID-19. TCRdb's copy holds only in-frame clones and misses some; the assay was immunoSEQ multiplex PCR. This table has about 300,000 clones, over 80% appearing once. Sequencing was done on a sample of peripheral blood. Every receptor here comes from a woman between 50 and 59 years old with COVID-19, enrolled during active disease.

This clone has only a few counts. The chain recombines TRBV19 with TRBJ1-1; TRBD1 matches 10 bases. Germline CDR1 LNHDA, CDR2 SQIVND (reference sequence). With V trimmed by 5 bases and J by 4 bases, 4 bases remained unmatched. The CDR3 contains 14 residues. CDR3 DNA sequence: TGTGCCAGTAGTGCCCGGGACAGGGGCACTGAAGCTTTCTTT. Amino acid sequence: CASSARDRGTEAFF. The whole variable domain, remainder taken from reference TRBV19 and TRBJ1-1, is DGGITQSPKYLFRKEGQNVTLSCEQNLNHDAMYWYRQDPGQGLRLIYYSQIVNDFQKGDIAEGYSVSREKKESFPLTVTSAQKNPTAFYLCASSARDRGTEAFFGQGTRLTVV.

The chain is built from TRBV6-5 and TRBJ2-2; 8 bases are shared with TRBD2. Germline values: CDR1 MNHEY, CDR2 SVGAGI. The V and J ends lost 4 bases and 6 bases, in that order; junction bases with no gene match: 10. The CDR3 totals 16 residues. CDR3: CASSFLGTRTPGELFF. The DNA of the CDR3 is TGTGCCAGCAGTTTTCTGGGGACTAGAACTCCCGGGGAGCTGTTTTTT.

The chain links TRBV18 to TRBJ2-2, with 7 bases that match TRBD1. CDR1 is KGHSH, CDR2 LQKENI, per germline. The CDR3 contains 14 residues. Losses at the gene ends were 3 bases for V and 6 bases for J; bases not matched to a gene: 4. For the CDR3, the DNA is TGTGCCAGCTCACCCCTGAGGGGGCCCGGGGAGCTGTTTTTT. Its translation: CASSPLRGPGELFF. Filled out from reference TRBV18 and TRBJ2-2, the complete variable domain reads NAGVMQNPRHLVRRRGQEARLRCSPMKGHSHVYWYRQLPEEGLKFMVYLQKENIIDESGMPKERFSAEFPKEGPSILRIQQVVRGDSAAYFCASSPLRGPGELFFGEGSRLTVL.

V and J are TRBV29-1 and TRBJ2-2, with TRBD2 matching over 7 bases. V dropped 5 bases and J dropped 0; count of bases not matched to a gene: 3. The germline V gene has CDR1 SQVTM and CDR2 ANQGSEA. The CDR3 extends over 14 amino acids. The CDR3 bases are TGCAGCGTTCTGACTAGCTCGAACACCGGGGAGCTGTTTTTT. This sequence encodes CSVLTSSNTGELFF.

The CDR3 region has the DNA TGTGCCAGTAGTATACCCCGGGAGGGAAAGGGAGAGACCCAGTACTTC. This gives the protein CASSIPREGKGETQYF. The rearrangement uses TRBV19 and TRBJ2-5, with TRBD2 matching over 8 bases. Germline values: CDR1 LNHDA, CDR2 SQIVND (reference sequence). CDR3 length: 16 amino acids. The ends lost 2 bases at V and 4 bases at J; junction bases unmatched: 9.

The chain recombines TRBV11-2 with TRBJ2-5, with 9 bases identical to TRBD2. The CDR3 is made up of 15 amino acids. The germline CDR1 and CDR2 sequences are SGHAT and FQNNGV. The junction had 10 bases not matched to a gene; V was cut back by 7 bases and J by 4 bases. In DNA form, the CDR3 reads TGTGCCAGCAACCCCACGGCGGGGGGGGGAGAGACCCAGTACTTC. Encoded protein: CASNPTAGGGETQYF.

This chain links TRBV24-1 with TRBJ2-7; weak D call: TRBD2 (5 bases). Germline lookup yields CDR1 KGHDR and CDR2 SFDVKD. This CDR3 has 13 amino acids. V lost 4 bases and J lost 0, with 6 bases in between. The CDR3 DNA reads TGTGCCACCAGTGAGGAGGACTCCTACGAGCAGTACTTC. It yields the protein CATSEEDSYEQYF.

CDR3 sequence reads: CASSSITRGTYEQYF. The DNA of the CDR3 is TGTGCCAGCAGTTCGATCACTAGAGGGACCTACGAGCAGTACTTC. This chain uses TRBV6-5 with TRBJ2-7; weak D call: TRBD2 (5 bases). The germline V and J ends were trimmed by 4 bases and 2 bases, with 15 bases remaining between them. The CDR3 loop spans 15 amino acids. Germline CDR1 and CDR2: MNHEY and SVGAGI.

This chain joins TRBV7-9 and TRBJ2-7, with TRBD1 matching 7 bases. Germline V CDR1 and CDR2: SEHNR, FQNEAQ (reference sequence). V was clipped by 1 base and J by 6 bases; unmatched bases: 9. CDR3 length: 15 amino acids. CDR3: CASSLGRGQVGEQYF. The CDR3, as DNA: TGTGCCAGCAGCTTAGGAAGGGGGCAAGTGGGCGAGCAGTACTTC.

This chain joins TRBV5-4 and TRBJ2-3; the match to TRBD2 covers 13 bases. The V gene end was trimmed by 2 bases and the J gene end by 1 base; junction bases not matched to a gene: 4. The CDR3 consists of 17 residues. CDR1 and CDR2 from the germline V gene are SGHNT and YYREEE (reference sequence). CDR3 DNA: TGTGCCAGCAGCTTCGGGGGACTAGCGGGGCGCACAGATACGCAGTATTTT. Its translation is CASSFGGLAGRTDTQYF.

The rearrangement uses TRBV5-6 and TRBJ1-5, with D perhaps TRBD1 (6 bases). The CDR3 spans 15 residues. Germline assignment: CDR1 SGHDT and CDR2 YYEEEE. Trimming pared 2 bases from V and 7 bases from J, leaving 16 bases between. CDR3 DNA: TGTGCCAGCAGCTTCACTTCACAGGGTTACCAGCCCCAGCATTTT. It specifies CASSFTSQGYQPQHF.

The DNA of the CDR3 is TGTGCCAGCAGCCGGGACAGGGCTGACACTGAAGCTTTCTTT. Translation gives CASSRDRADTEAFF. The chain carries TRBV5-4 and TRBJ1-1; 9 positions agree with TRBD1. The germline CDR1 and CDR2 sequences are SGHNT and YYREEE (reference sequence). Trimming took 4 bases from V and 3 from J; bases not matched to a gene: 4. There are 14 residues in the CDR3.

The genes are TRBV9 and TRBJ2-1; TRBD2 is a possible D gene (5 bases). Germline-derived CDR1 and CDR2 are SGDLS and YYNGEE. The CDR3 covers 14 residues. Trimming removed 6 bases from V and 5 bases from J, with 15 bases in between. CDR3 sequence reads: CASNEGLAHNEQFF. The CDR3 region has the DNA TGTGCCAGCAACGAGGGTCTTGCCCACAATGAGCAGTTCTTC.

This clone was picked up one time. The rearrangement uses TRBV19 and TRBJ2-5, with D perhaps matching TRBD2 (6 bases). Trimming took off 6 bases at V and 5 bases at J, with 16 bases between the two ends. Germline lookup yields CDR1 LNHDA and CDR2 SQIVND (reference sequence). The CDR3 totals 14 residues. Here the CDR3 reads CASSPMTRRETQYF. CDR3 in DNA: TGTGCCAGTAGCCCGATGACTAGGAGGGAGACCCAGTACTTC.

This sequence joins TRBV7-8 and TRBJ2-7; D may be TRBD2 (5 bases). Trimming removed 0 bases at V and 0 bases at J, with 18 bases between. CDR1 and CDR2 (germline): SGHVS, FQNEAQ. The CDR3 spans 18 residues. This CDR3 reads CASSLAQEVLGNSYEQYF. The CDR3 DNA reads as TGTGCCAGCAGCTTAGCCCAGGAGGTCTTAGGAAACTCCTACGAGCAGTACTTC.

The chain carries TRBV30 and TRBJ1-2, with 8 bases that match TRBD1. This CDR3 region has 12 residues. Germline assignment: CDR1 GTSNPN and CDR2 SVGIG (reference sequence). Trimming removed 7 bases from V and 3 bases from J; junction bases left unmatched: 4. Written as DNA, the CDR3 is TGTGCCTTACGACAGGGGCACTATGGCTACACCTTC. Translating gives CALRQGHYGYTF.

The sample holds one count of this clone. The chain employs TRBV2 and TRBJ2-7, with D maybe TRBD2 (6 bases). The V end lost 8 bases, the J end lost 7 bases, and 9 bases lay between the germline ends. CDR1 is SNHLY, CDR2 FYNNEI, per germline. CDR3 length: 10 residues. This CDR3 is CASLAGEQYF. The CDR3 bases are TGTGCCAGCCTTGCGGGGGAGCAGTACTTC.

This rearrangement joins TRBV20-1 to TRBJ1-4; no reliable D call. CDR1 and CDR2 (germline): DFQATT, SNEGSKA (reference sequence). V lost 2 bases and J lost 5, with 3 bases in between. There are 11 residues in the CDR3. The CDR3 reads CSARINEKLFF. CDR3 in DNA: TGCAGTGCTAGAATAAATGAAAAACTGTTTTTT.

The chain combines TRBV7-9 with TRBJ2-7; D is undetermined. Germline lookup yields CDR1 SEHNR and CDR2 FQNEAQ (reference sequence). V lost 5 bases to trimming and J lost 0 bases, with 8 bases between them. The CDR3 runs to 13 residues. Here the CDR3 reads CASSLPYSYEQYF. DNA for the CDR3: TGTGCCAGCAGCCTCCCGTACTCCTACGAGCAGTACTTC.

The chain joins TRBV6-5 to TRBJ1-1; tentatively, D is TRBD1 (5 bases). CDR3 size: 15 residues. V was trimmed by 0 bases and J by 0 bases, leaving 8 bases between them. Germline V CDR1 and CDR2: MNHEY, SVGAGI. CDR3: CASSYSGLMNTEAFF. The CDR3 nucleotides read TGTGCCAGCAGTTACTCGGGGCTTATGAACACTGAAGCTTTCTTT.

The rearrangement links TRBV2 to TRBJ1-1; TRBD1 is a possible D gene (5 bases). The CDR3 contains 13 residues. Germline assignment: CDR1 SNHLY and CDR2 FYNNEI. The germline V and J ends were trimmed by 4 bases and 4 bases, with 10 bases remaining between them. The CDR3 loop reads CASSGNGGTEAFF. Written as DNA, the CDR3 is TGTGCCAGCAGTGGTAACGGGGGCACTGAAGCTTTCTTT.

This chain connects TRBV7-2 to TRBJ1-1, with 7 bases matching TRBD1. The CDR3 contains 15 residues. Germline values: CDR1 SGHTA, CDR2 FQGNSA. The V gene end was trimmed by 5 bases and the J gene end by 1 base; junction bases not matched to a gene: 7. The CDR3 nucleotides are TGTGCCAGCAGCCTGCGGCAGGGGGGGAACACTGAAGCTTTCTTT. Translated: CASSLRQGGNTEAFF.

This clone showed up just once. This chain links TRBV5-4 with TRBJ2-1; tentative D call: TRBD2 (5 bases). CDR1 is SGHNT and CDR2 is YYREEE in the germline V gene (reference sequence). The CDR3 spans 14 residues. Trimming stripped 4 bases from V and 4 bases from J, with 12 bases between. CDR3: CASSRDRLYNEQFF. In DNA form, the CDR3 reads TGTGCCAGCAGCCGGGATCGACTTTACAATGAGCAGTTCTTC.

The table lists this clone with a count of one. The chain carries TRBV10-3 and TRBJ2-2; 7 bases match TRBD1. Germline V CDR1 and CDR2: ENHRY, SYGVKD. V was pared by 5 bases and J by 6 bases, with 9 bases of the junction left unmatched. This CDR3 comprises 15 residues. The CDR3: CAISMRGQAPGELFF. The CDR3 nucleotides are TGTGCCATCAGTATGCGAGGACAGGCCCCCGGGGAGCTGTTTTTT.

The V call is TRBV11-2, the J call TRBJ1-1; 8 bases fit TRBD1. V lost 2 bases to trimming and J lost 1 base; unmatched junction nucleotides: 3. Germline-derived CDR1 and CDR2 are SGHAT and FQNNGV. CDR3 length: 15 amino acids. In nucleotides, the CDR3 is TGTGCCAGCAGCTTACTGACAGGGGCGAACACTGAAGCTTTCTTT. Its translation: CASSLLTGANTEAFF.

V usage is TRBV28 and J usage is TRBJ2-3, with a tentative D call TRBD1 (6 bases). Trimming shortened V by 4 bases and J by 5 bases, and 16 bases separated the two germline ends. Germline V lookup: CDR1 MDHEN, CDR2 SYDVKM. The CDR3 loop spans 15 amino acids. The CDR3 sequence is CASSSPQGVEDTQYF. The CDR3 region has the DNA TGTGCCAGCAGTTCCCCACAGGGAGTGGAAGATACGCAGTATTTT.

The chain couples TRBV4-1 to TRBJ2-7; possible D gene TRBD2, 5 bases. Trimming stripped 0 bases from V and 0 bases from J, with 9 bases between. CDR3 length equals 15 residues. Germline CDR1 is MGHRA and CDR2 is YSYEKL. DNA of the CDR3: TGCGCCAGCAGCCAAGAGGGGAGAGACTCCTACGAGCAGTACTTC. As protein: CASSQEGRDSYEQYF.